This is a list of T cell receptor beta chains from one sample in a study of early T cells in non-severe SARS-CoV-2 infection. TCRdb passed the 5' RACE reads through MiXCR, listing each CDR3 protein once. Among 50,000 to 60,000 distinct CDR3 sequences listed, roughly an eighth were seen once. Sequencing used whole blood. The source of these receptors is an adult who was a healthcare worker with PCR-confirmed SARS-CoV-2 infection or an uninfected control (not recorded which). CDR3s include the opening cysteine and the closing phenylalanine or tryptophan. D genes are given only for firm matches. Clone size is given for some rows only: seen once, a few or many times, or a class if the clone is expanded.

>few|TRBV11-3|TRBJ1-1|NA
TGTGCCAACAGCGCTCGAGGGGGACCGAACACTGAAGCTTTCTTT
CANSARGGPNTEAFF
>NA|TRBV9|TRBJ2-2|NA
TGTGCCAGCAGCGGGGGGCCAAACACCGGGGAGCTGTTTTTT
CASSGGPNTGELFF
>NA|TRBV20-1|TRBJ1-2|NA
TGCAGTGCCGAGCCCGCAGGCGACTATGGCTACACCTTC
CSAEPAGDYGYTF
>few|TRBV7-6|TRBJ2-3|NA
TGTGCCAGCAGCTTAGGACCTTCGACAGATACGCAGTATTTT
CASSLGPSTDTQYF
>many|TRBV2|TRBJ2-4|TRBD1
TGTGCCAACAAACCAGACAGGGGTGATAACATTCAGTACTTC
CANKPDRGDNIQYF
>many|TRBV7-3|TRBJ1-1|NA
TGTGCCAGCAGCTTGGGGCAAGGGACCTTCTCAGGAAACACTGAAGCTTTCTTT
CASSLGQGTFSGNTEAFF
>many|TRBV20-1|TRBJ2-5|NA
TGCAGTGCTAGTAGGGCAATCCAAGAGACCCAGTACTTC
CSASRAIQETQYF
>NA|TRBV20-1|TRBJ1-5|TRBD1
TGCAGTGCTAGTGGGGACAGGGGAACGGCATTTCATCAGCCCCAGCATTTT
CSASGDRGTAFHQPQHF
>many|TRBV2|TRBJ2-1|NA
TGTGCCAGCAGTGGCGGGGGCGACTACAATGAGCAGTTCTTC
CASSGGGDYNEQFF
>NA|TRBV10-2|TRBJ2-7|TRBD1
TGCGCCAGCGGACAGGGCCACGAGCAGTACTTC
CASGQGHEQYF
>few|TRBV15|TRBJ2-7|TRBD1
TGTGCCACCAGCAGTGAACAGGGGGCGTACGAGCAGTACTTC
CATSSEQGAYEQYF
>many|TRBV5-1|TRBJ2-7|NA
TGCGCCAGCAGCCCCGAGTACAGGAGCTCCTACGAGCAGTACTTC
CASSPEYRSSYEQYF
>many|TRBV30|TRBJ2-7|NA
TGTGCCTGGAGTGCTACAAGTGGCGAGCAGTACTTC
CAWSATSGEQYF
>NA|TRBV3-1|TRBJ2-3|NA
TGTGCCAGCAGCCAAGGCGGCACAGATACGCAGTATTTT
CASSQGGTDTQYF
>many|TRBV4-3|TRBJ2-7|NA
TGCGCCAGCAGCCAAGAGCTCGGGGGCGAGCAGTACTTC
CASSQELGGEQYF
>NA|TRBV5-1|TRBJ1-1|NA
TGCGCCAGCAGCCAGGGCCAAGGCGCTGAAGCTTTCTTT
CASSQGQGAEAFF
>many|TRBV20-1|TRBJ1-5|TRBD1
TGCAGTGCCACCGGACAGGGATATCAGCCCCAGCATTTT
CSATGQGYQPQHF
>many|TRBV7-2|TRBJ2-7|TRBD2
TGTGCCAGCAGCCCACTGGGACGATCCGTCAGCGGGGGGGCGGACGAGCAGTACTTC
CASSPLGRSVSGGADEQYF
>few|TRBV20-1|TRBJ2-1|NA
TGCAGTGCTAGCGAAAGGGGGACCGGCTCCTACAATGAGCAGTTCTTC
CSASERGTGSYNEQFF
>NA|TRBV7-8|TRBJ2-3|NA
TGTGCCAGCAGCTTAGGCTTCCCGGATACGCAGTATTTT
CASSLGFPDTQYF
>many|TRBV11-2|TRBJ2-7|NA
TGTGCCAGCAGCCGTTCCTACGAGCAGTACTTC
CASSRSYEQYF
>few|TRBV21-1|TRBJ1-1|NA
TGTGCCAGCAGCTGGTTGAAGGAGGTTCGAGCTTTCTTT
CASSWLKEVRAFF
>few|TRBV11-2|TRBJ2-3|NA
TGTGCCAGCAGCCCCGGCGTTGAGGTCGCCACAGATACGCAGTATTTT
CASSPGVEVATDTQYF
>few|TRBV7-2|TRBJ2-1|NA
TGTGCCAGCAGCTTAGGACCGGGGGCGCTCAGTGAGCAGTTCTTC
CASSLGPGALSEQFF
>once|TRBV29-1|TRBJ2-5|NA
TGCAGCGTTGGACAGAAAGAGACCCAGTACTTC
CSVGQKETQYF
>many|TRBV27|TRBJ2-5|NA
TGTGCCAGCAGTTTATACTCCCCTTCGGGTGGGGAGACCCAGTACTTC
CASSLYSPSGGETQYF
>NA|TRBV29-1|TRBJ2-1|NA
TGCAGCGGCACGCAGATGGGAGAGCAGTTCTTC
CSGTQMGEQFF
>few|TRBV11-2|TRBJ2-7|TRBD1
TGTGCCAGCAGCCATCCGGGACAGGGCTTCAACGAGCAGTACTTC
CASSHPGQGFNEQYF
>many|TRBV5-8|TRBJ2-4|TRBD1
TGTGCCAGCAGCTTCCGACAGGGGGCAGACATTCAGTACTTC
CASSFRQGADIQYF
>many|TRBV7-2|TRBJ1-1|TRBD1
TGTGCCAGCAGCTTAGCCCAGGGGGCGGGGATCACTGAAGCTTTCTTT
CASSLAQGAGITEAFF
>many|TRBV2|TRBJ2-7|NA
TGTGCCAGCAGTGAATCTATCAGGGGTACCAAGATTTGGGAGCAGTACTTC
CASSESIRGTKIWEQYF
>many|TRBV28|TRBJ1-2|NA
TGTGCCAGCAGCCCCCCTGGGGTGGGCTACACCTTC
CASSPPGVGYTF
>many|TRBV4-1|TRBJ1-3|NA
TGCGCCAGCAGCCAAGATTGGAGGCAGCGTGGAAACACCATATATTTT
CASSQDWRQRGNTIYF
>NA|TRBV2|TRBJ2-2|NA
TGTGCCAGCGGGTTGGCAGGGGAAACCGGGGAGCTGTTTTTT
CASGLAGETGELFF
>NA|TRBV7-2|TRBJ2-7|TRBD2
TGTGCCAGCAGCCGACAAGCGGGGGGGCTGGACGAGCAGTACTTC
CASSRQAGGLDEQYF
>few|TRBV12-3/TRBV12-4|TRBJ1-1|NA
TGTGCCAGCAGTTTAGGTCAGGGGCCGAACACTGAAGCTTTCTTT
CASSLGQGPNTEAFF
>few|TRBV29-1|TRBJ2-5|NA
TGCAGCGTTCGGCTAGCGCGAGAGACCCAGTACTTC
CSVRLARETQYF
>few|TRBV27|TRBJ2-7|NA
TGTGCCAGCAGTTTATTGGGGGCCTCCTACGAGCAGTACTTC
CASSLLGASYEQYF